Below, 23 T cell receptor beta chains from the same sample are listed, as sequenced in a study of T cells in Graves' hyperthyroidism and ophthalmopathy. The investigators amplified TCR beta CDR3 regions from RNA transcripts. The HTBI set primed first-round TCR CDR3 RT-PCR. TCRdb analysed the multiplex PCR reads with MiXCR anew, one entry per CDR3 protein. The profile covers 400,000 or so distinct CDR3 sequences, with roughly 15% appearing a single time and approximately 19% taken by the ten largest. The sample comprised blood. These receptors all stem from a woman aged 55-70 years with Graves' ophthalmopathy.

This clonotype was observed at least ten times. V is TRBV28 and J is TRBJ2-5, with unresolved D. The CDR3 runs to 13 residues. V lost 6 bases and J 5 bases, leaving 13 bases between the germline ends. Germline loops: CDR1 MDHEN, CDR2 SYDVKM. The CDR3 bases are TGTGCCAGCAGGTTCGGTGCCGGGGAGACCCAGTACTTC. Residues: CASRFGAGETQYF.

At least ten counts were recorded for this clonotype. The CDR3 coding sequence is TGTGCCAGCTCACCTGGGGGCCAGAGCACCGGGGAGCTGTTTTTT. Amino acids: CASSPGGQSTGELFF. The genes are TRBV18 and TRBJ2-2; D is possibly TRBD1 (6 bases). Per germline, CDR1 KGHSH and CDR2 LQKENI. The CDR3 consists of 15 residues. Trimming stripped 3 bases from V and 4 bases from J, with 12 bases between.

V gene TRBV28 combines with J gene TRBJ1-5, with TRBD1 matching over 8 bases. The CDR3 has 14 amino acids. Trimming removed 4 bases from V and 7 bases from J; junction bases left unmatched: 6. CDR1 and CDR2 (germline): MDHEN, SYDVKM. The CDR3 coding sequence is TGTGCCAGCAGTTCAGGGGGCGCGGGACAGCCCCAGCATTTT. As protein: CASSSGGAGQPQHF.

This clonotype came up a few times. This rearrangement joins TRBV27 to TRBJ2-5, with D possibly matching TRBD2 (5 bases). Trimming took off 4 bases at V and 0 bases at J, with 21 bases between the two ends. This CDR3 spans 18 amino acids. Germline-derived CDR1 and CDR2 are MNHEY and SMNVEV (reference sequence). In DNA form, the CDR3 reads TGTGCCAGCAGTTCCATGGCCCGACGGGAAGGACACCAAGAGACCCAGTACTTC. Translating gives CASSSMARREGHQETQYF.

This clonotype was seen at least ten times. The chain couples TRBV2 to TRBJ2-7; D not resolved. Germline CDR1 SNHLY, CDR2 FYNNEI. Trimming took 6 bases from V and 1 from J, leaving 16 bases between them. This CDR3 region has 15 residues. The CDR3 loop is CASRTRFFTSYEQYF. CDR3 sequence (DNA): TGTGCCAGCAGAACCAGGTTTTTCACATCCTACGAGCAGTACTTC.

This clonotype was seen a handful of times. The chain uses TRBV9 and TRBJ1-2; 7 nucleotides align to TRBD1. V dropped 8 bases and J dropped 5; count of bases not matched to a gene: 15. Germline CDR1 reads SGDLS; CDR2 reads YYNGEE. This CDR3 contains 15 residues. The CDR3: CARKRRQGVRYGYTF. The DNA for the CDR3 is TGTGCCAGGAAGCGGCGGCAGGGGGTTAGGTATGGCTACACCTTC.

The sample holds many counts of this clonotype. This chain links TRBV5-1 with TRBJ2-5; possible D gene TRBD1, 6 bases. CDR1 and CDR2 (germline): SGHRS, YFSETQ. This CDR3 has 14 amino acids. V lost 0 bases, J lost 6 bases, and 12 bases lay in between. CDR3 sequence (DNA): TGCGCCAGCAGCTTGGCTGTGCAGGGGCAGACCCAGTACTTC. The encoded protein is CASSLAVQGQTQYF.

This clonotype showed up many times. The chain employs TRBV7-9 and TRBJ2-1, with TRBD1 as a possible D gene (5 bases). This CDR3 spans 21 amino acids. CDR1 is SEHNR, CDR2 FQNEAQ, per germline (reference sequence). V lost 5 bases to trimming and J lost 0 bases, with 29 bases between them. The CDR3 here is CASSRFSRLDKGPSSYNEQFF. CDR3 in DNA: TGTGCCAGCAGCCGATTCTCGCGACTGGACAAGGGGCCAAGCTCCTACAATGAGCAGTTCTTC. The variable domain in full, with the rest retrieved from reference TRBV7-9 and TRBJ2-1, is DTGVSQNPRHKITKRGQNVTFRCDPISEHNRLYWYRQTLGQGPEFLTYFQNEAQLEKSRLLSDRFSAERPKGSFSTLEIQRTEQGDSAMYLCASSRFSRLDKGPSSYNEQFFGPGTRLTVL.

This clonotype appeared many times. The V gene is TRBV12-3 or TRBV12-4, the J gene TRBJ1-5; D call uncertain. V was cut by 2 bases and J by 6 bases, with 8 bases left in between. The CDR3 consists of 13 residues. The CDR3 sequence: CASSLTPGQPQHF. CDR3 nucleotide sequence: TGTGCCAGCAGTTTAACCCCTGGTCAGCCCCAGCATTTT.

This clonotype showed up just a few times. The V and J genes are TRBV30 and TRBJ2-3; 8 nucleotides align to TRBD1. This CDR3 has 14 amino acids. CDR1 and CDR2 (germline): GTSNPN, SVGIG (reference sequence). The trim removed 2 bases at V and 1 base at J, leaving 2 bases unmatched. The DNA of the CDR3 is TGTGCCTGGAGTAAGGACAGGGGCACAGATACGCAGTATTTT. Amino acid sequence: CAWSKDRGTDTQYF.

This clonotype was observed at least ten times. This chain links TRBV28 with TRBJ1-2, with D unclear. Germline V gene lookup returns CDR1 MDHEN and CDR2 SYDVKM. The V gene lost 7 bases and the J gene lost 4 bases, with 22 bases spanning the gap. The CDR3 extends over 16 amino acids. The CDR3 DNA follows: TGTGCCAGCACCCCCCGGCAGCTCAGAGGTGGCTATGGCTACACCTTC. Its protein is CASTPRQLRGGYGYTF.

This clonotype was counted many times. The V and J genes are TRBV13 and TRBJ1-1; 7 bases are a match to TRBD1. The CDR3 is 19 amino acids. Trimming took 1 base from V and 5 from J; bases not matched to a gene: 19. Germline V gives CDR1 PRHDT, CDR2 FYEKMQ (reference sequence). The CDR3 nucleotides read TGTGCCAGCAGCTTAGCAACGGACAGAAAATCTCTCAGGGGGACTGAAGCTTTCTTT. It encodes CASSLATDRKSLRGTEAFF.

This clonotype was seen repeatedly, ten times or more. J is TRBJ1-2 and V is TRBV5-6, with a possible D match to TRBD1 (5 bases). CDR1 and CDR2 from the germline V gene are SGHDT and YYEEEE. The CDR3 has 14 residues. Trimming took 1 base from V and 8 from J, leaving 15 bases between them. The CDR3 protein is CASSLPQGFGGYTF. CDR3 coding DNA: TGTGCCAGCAGCTTGCCTCAGGGTTTTGGCGGCTACACCTTC.

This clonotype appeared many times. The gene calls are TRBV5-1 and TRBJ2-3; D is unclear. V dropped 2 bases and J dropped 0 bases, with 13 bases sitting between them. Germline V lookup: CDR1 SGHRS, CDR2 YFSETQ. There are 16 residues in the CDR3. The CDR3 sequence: CASSLRLTTSTDTQYF. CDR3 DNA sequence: TGCGCCAGCAGCTTAAGACTTACGACTAGCACAGATACGCAGTATTTT.

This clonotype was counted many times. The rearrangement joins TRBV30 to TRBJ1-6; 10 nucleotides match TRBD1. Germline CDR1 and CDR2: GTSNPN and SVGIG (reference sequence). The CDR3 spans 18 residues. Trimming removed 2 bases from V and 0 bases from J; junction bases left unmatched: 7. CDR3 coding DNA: TGTGCCTGGAGTTTACCGGGACAGGGGATCTCCTATAATTCACCCCTCCACTTT. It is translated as CAWSLPGQGISYNSPLHF.

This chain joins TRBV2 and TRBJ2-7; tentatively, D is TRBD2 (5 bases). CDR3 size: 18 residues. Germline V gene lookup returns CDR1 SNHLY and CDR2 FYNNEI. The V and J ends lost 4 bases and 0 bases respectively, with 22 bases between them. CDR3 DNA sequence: TGTGCCAGCAGTGGCCCCGCCGGCTGGACCGGGAACTCCTACGAGCAGTACTTC. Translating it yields CASSGPAGWTGNSYEQYF.

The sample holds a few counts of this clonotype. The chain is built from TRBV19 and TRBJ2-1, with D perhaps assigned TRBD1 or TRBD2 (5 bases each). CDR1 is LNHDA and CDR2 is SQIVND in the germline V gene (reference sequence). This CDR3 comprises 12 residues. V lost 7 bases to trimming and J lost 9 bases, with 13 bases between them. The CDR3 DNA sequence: TGTGCCAGTATAGGGACGACGGTTGAGCAGTTCTTC. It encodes CASIGTTVEQFF. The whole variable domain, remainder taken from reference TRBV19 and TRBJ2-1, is DGGITQSPKYLFRKEGQNVTLSCEQNLNHDAMYWYRQDPGQGLRLIYYSQIVNDFQKGDIAEGYSVSREKKESFPLTVTSAQKNPTAFYLCASIGTTVEQFFGPGTRLTVL.

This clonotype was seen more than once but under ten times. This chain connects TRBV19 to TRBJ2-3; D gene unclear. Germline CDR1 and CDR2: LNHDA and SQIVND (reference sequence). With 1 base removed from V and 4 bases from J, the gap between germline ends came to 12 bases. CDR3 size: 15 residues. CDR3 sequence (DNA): TGTGCCAGTAGTATAGTATCCGGGTCTCCAGATACGCAGTATTTT. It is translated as CASSIVSGSPDTQYF.

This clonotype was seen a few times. CDR3: CASSPDSPNSPLHF. DNA for the CDR3: TGTGCCAGCAGCCCCGACAGTCCTAATTCACCCCTCCACTTT. The gene calls are TRBV7-2 and TRBJ1-6; D is perhaps TRBD1 (5 bases). The germline V gene encodes CDR1 SGHTA and CDR2 FQGNSA. Deletions cut 5 bases from V and 6 bases from J, with 11 bases between. This CDR3 contains 14 residues.

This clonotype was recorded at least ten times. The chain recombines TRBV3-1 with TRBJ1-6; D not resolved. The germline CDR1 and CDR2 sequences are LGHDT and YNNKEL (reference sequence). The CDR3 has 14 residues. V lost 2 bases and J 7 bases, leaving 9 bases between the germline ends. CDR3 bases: TGTGCCAGCAGCCAACTGGGCCGAAATTCACCCCTCCACTTT. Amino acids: CASSQLGRNSPLHF.

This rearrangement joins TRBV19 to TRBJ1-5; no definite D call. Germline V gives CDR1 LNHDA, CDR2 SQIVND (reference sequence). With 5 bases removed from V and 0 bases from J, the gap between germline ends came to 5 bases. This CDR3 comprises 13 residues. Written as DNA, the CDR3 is TGTGCCAGTAGTGGCAATAGCAATCAGCCCCAGCATTTT. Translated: CASSGNSNQPQHF.

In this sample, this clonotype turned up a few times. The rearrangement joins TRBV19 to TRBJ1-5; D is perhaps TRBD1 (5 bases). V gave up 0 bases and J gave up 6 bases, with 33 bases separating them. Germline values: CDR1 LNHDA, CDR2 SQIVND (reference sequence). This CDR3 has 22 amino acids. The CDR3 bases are TGTGCCAGTAGTATAGATCGGCGACCGGGGACGCCGACTAGACTATACGGTCAGCCCCAGCATTTT. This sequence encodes CASSIDRRPGTPTRLYGQPQHF.

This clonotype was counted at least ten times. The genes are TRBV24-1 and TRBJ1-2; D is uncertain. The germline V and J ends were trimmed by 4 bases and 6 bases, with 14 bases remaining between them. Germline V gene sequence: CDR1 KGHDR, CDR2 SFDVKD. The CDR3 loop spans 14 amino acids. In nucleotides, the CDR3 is TGTGCCACCAGTGACCCCTGGACCGTCAATGGCTACACCTTC. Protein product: CATSDPWTVNGYTF.